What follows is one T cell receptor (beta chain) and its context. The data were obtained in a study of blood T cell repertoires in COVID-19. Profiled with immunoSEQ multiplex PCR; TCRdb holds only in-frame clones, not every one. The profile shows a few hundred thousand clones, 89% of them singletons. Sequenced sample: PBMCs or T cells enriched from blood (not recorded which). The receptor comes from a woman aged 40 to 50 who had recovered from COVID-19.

This chain's CDR3 is CASGGVQPQHF. CDR3 DNA: TGTGCCAGTGGGGGGGTGCAGCCCCAGCATTTT. The chain recombines TRBV19 with TRBJ1-5, with D perhaps matching TRBD1 (5 bases). The CDR3 runs to 11 residues. Deletions cut 8 bases from V and 7 bases from J, with 9 bases between. Per germline, CDR1 LNHDA and CDR2 SQIVND (reference sequence).